This TCR beta chain was identified during a study of T cell repertoires in cytomegalovirus infection. Notes on the study in general: CMV-specific HLA-C-restricted TCR beta clonotypes dominated the ex vivo response.

One entry per CDR3 protein, called by TCRdb with MiXCR from the reads. The data show approximately 100,000 distinct CDR3 sequences, roughly 39% seen once. Germline lookup yields CDR1 SEHNR and CDR2 FQNEAQ (reference sequence). The V gene lost 5 bases and the J gene lost 1 base, with 14 bases spanning the gap. CDR3 size: 15 residues. Comments on this clonotype: Antigen: not known.

The specimen comprised CD8+ T cells from cultured PBMCs, sampled from culture after CMV antigen stimulation. The rearrangement joins TRBV7-9 to TRBJ1-1; D might be TRBD1 (5 bases). The source of this sequence is a human donor in good health (CMV status not recorded). Some clones in this sample may be carry-over from other donors' samples. The chain's CDR3 is CASSQQGTGNTEAFF. The CDR3 DNA reads TGTGCCAGCAGCCAACAAGGAACAGGGAACACTGAAGCTTTCTTT. Using reference TRBV7-9 and TRBJ1-1 for the parts outside the CDR3, the full variable domain is DTGVSQNPRHKITKRGQNVTFRCDPISEHNRLYWYRQTLGQGPEFLTYFQNEAQLEKSRLLSDRFSAERPKGSFSTLEIQRTEQGDSAMYLCASSQQGTGNTEAFFGQGTRLTVV.